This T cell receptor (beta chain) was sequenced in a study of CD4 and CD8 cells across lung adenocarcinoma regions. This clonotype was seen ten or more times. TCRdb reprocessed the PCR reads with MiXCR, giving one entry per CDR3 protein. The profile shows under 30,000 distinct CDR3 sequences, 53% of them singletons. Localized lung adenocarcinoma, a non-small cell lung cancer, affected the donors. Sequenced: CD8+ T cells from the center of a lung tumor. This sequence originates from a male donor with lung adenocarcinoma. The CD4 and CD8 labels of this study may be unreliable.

CDR3 in DNA: TGTGCCATCCGACCTCTAGCGGACACCGGGGAGCTGTTTTTT. Translating it yields CAIRPLADTGELFF. The gene calls are TRBV10-3 and TRBJ2-2, with 7 bases fitting TRBD2. The CDR3 runs 14 residues. Germline-derived CDR1 and CDR2 are ENHRY and SYGVKD. The V gene end was trimmed by 8 bases and the J gene end by 3 bases; junction bases not matched to a gene: 6.